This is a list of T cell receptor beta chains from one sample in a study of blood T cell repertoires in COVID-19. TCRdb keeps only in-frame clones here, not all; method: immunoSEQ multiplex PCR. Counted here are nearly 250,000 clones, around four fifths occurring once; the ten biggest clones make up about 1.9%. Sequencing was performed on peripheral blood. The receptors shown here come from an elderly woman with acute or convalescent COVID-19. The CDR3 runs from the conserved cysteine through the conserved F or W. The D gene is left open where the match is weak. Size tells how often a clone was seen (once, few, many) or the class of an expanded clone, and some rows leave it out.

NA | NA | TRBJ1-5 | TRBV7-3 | CASSLNPKGESNQPQHF | TGTGCCAGCAGCTTAAACCCCAAGGGGGAGTCCAATCAGCCCCAGCATTTT
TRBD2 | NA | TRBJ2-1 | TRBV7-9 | CASSLAGGRIHNEQFF | TGTGCCAGCAGCTTAGCCGGGGGGAGAATCCACAATGAGCAGTTCTTC
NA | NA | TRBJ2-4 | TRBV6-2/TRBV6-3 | CASSYHGAKNIQYF | TGTGCCAGCAGTTACCACGGAGCTAAAAACATTCAGTACTTC
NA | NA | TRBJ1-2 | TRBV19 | CASTMTGTPGANYGYTF | TGTGCCAGTACCATGACGGGGACCCCGGGAGCTAACTATGGCTACACCTTC
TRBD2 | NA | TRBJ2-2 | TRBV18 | CASSPSREGGTGELFF | TGTGCCAGCTCACCAAGTCGGGAGGGAGGAACCGGGGAGCTGTTTTTT
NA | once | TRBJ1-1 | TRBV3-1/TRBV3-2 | CASSPHAANTEAFF | TGTGCCAGCAGCCCGCATGCGGCGAACACTGAAGCTTTCTTT
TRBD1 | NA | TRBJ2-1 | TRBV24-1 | CATSDSDRGSSYNEQFF | TGTGCCACCAGTGACTCAGACAGGGGGAGCTCCTACAATGAGCAGTTCTTC
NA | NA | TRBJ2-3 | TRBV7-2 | CASSLVGQGRTDTQYF | TGTGCCAGCAGCTTAGTAGGGCAGGGAAGGACAGATACGCAGTATTTT
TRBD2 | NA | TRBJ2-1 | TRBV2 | CASSERPGTSGGQFGNEQFF | TGTGCCAGCAGTGAACGCCCCGGGACTAGCGGGGGGCAATTTGGCAATGAGCAGTTCTTC
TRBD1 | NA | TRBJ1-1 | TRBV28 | CASHLRSQGGKNTEAFF | TGTGCCAGCCATTTAAGGTCACAGGGGGGGAAGAACACTGAAGCTTTCTTT
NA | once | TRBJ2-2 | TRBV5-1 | CASSERDTRNTGELFF | TGCGCCAGCAGCGAAAGGGACACCCGAAACACCGGGGAGCTGTTTTTT
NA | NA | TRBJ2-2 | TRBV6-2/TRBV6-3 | CASSPRGGGTGELFF | TGTGCCAGCAGTCCGAGGGGGGGAGGCACCGGGGAGCTGTTTTTT
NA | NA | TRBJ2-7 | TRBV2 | CASRQDRTSSYEQYF | TGTGCCAGCAGGCAAGACAGAACCTCTTCCTACGAGCAGTACTTC
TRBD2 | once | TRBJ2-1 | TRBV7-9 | CASSQGLAGLNEQFF | TGTGCCAGCAGCCAGGGACTAGCGGGACTAAATGAGCAGTTCTTC